Shown below are 14 T cell receptor beta chains from a single sample sequenced in a study of beta chain features in type 1 diabetes. The entirety of the isolated RNA underwent reverse transcription, so expressed TCRB transcripts were sequenced. Sequenced by immunoSEQ multiplex PCR; TCRdb stores in-frame clones only, minus some. The data hold about 320,000 clones, with 11% to 15% observed a single time. The source material was central memory CD4+ T cells from blood. All receptors derive from a man between 25 and 39 years old in good health.

This clone has more than one count but fewer than ten. For the CDR3, the DNA is TGCGCCAGCAGCTCCCCCGCAGGGAGTACGGCGGGGGGGAATCTAGCAACAGATACGCAGTATTTT. Translating gives CASSSPAGSTAGGNLATDTQYF. The chain uses TRBV5-1 and TRBJ2-3; 9 positions agree with TRBD2. The CDR3 runs to 22 residues. With V trimmed by 3 bases and J by 3 bases, 26 bases remained unmatched. Germline loops: CDR1 SGHRS, CDR2 YFSETQ.

V usage is TRBV6-1 and J usage is TRBJ1-1; TRBD1 is a possible D gene (5 bases). Germline V lookup: CDR1 MNHNS, CDR2 SASEGT. The CDR3 sequence is 14 residues long. The V and J ends lost 7 bases and 4 bases respectively, with 16 bases between them. CDR3 in DNA: TGTGCCAGCAAGAGCAGGGATGGGAGCACTGAAGCTTTCTTT. Amino acids: CASKSRDGSTEAFF.

This clone appeared a few times. The CDR3 nucleotides read TGTGCCAGCAGCTTAGCCGAGGGGACAGTGGCCAGCGAGCAGTACTTC. Translated, it gives CASSLAEGTVASEQYF. This chain joins TRBV7-7 and TRBJ2-7, with TRBD1 identical over 7 bases. Germline V gene lookup returns CDR1 SSHAT and CDR2 FNYEAQ (reference sequence). The CDR3 is made up of 16 amino acids. J gave up 6 bases and V 0 bases, and 11 bases lay outside the gene matches.

This clone was seen more than once but under ten times. The chain recombines TRBV14 with TRBJ1-1; 9 positions match TRBD1. The J segment lost 10 bases and the V segment lost 5 bases, leaving 5 bases of the junction unmatched. The V gene's germline CDR1 is SGHDN and CDR2 FVKESK. The CDR3 spans 12 residues. Written as DNA, the CDR3 is TGTGCCAGCAGCAAAGGGACAGGGCCAGCTTTCTTT. Protein product: CASSKGTGPAFF.

The J gene is TRBJ2-4, the V gene TRBV6-5, with D possibly matching TRBD2 (6 bases). CDR3 length equals 13 residues. Germline V gene sequence: CDR1 MNHEY, CDR2 SVGAGI. V lost 0 bases, J lost 9 bases, and 9 bases lay in between. CDR3 residues: CASSYSGGSIQYF. DNA for the CDR3: TGTGCCAGCAGTTACTCGGGAGGTAGCATTCAGTACTTC.

The rearrangement links TRBV5-4 to TRBJ2-3; D gene ambiguous. Germline CDR1 is SGHNT and CDR2 is YYREEE (reference sequence). CDR3 size: 17 residues. Trimming removed 4 bases from V and 0 bases from J, with 18 bases in between. The CDR3 reads CASSQDPVPGSTDTQYF. CDR3 sequence (DNA): TGTGCCAGCAGCCAAGATCCTGTGCCCGGCAGCACAGATACGCAGTATTTT.

The sample holds a few counts of this clone. J is TRBJ2-3 and V is TRBV7-2, with unresolved D. The V gene's germline CDR1 is SGHTA and CDR2 FQGNSA. The CDR3 has 12 amino acids. Trimming pared 5 bases from V and 12 bases from J, leaving 15 bases between. CDR3 sequence reads: CASSAVPSLQYF. CDR3 DNA: TGTGCCAGCAGCGCTGTACCATCATTACAGTATTTT. The full variable domain, in which reference TRBV7-2 and TRBJ2-3 provide the parts outside the CDR3, is GAGVSQSPSNKVTEKGKDVELRCDPISGHTALYWYRQSLGQGLEFLIYFQGNSAPDKSGLPSDRFSAERTGGSVSTLTIQRTQQEDSAVYLCASSAVPSLQYFGPGTRLTVL.

The chain uses TRBV6-5 and TRBJ2-6, with D hard to call. Germline CDR1 MNHEY, CDR2 SVGAGI. The CDR3 runs 15 residues. V was clipped by 6 bases and J by 0 bases, with 9 bases between them. CDR3 in DNA: TGTGCCAGCAGGAGAGGTCACTCTGGGGCCAACGTCCTGACTTTC. Translating gives CASRRGHSGANVLTF.

The genes are TRBV5-4 and TRBJ2-7; TRBD2 matches at 10 bases. Trimming took 0 bases from V and 4 from J; bases not matched to a gene: 4. Germline values: CDR1 SGHNT, CDR2 YYREEE (reference sequence). The CDR3 has 15 amino acids. The CDR3 loop reads CASSLVERGGYEQYF. The CDR3 DNA follows: TGTGCCAGCAGCTTGGTAGAGCGGGGGGGTTACGAGCAGTACTTC.

This clone was seen a handful of times. The V call is TRBV6-5, the J call TRBJ2-1, with 10 bases fitting TRBD2. The CDR3 loop spans 15 amino acids. The V gene's germline CDR1 is MNHEY and CDR2 SVGAGI. Trimming cost V 4 bases and J 0 bases; bases outside gene matches: 0. The CDR3: CASSSSGGSYNEQFF. In nucleotides, the CDR3 is TGTGCCAGCAGTTCTAGCGGGGGCTCCTACAATGAGCAGTTCTTC.

This clone was observed a handful of times. The genes are TRBV30 and TRBJ1-4; D unclear. CDR3 size: 12 residues. The ends were cut back, 3 bases at V and 5 bases at J, with 7 bases in the middle. The germline V gene encodes CDR1 GTSNPN and CDR2 SVGIG (reference sequence). This CDR3 is CAWRQLNEKLFF. As DNA, the CDR3 is TGTGCCTGGAGACAGTTAAATGAAAAACTGTTTTTT.

This clone was seen only a few times. This chain joins TRBV9 and TRBJ2-2; D could derive from TRBD1 or TRBD2 (5 bases each). Germline V CDR1 and CDR2: SGDLS, YYNGEE. This CDR3 has 15 amino acids. The V end lost 1 base, the J end lost 4 bases, and 11 bases lay between the germline ends. Here the CDR3 reads CASSVSSGTTGELFF. CDR3 coding DNA: TGTGCCAGCAGCGTAAGTTCTGGGACCACCGGGGAGCTGTTTTTT.

As DNA, the CDR3 is TGTGCCACCAGCAGAGATCCACTAGAGAACACCGGGGAGCTGTTTTTT. Its translation is CATSRDPLENTGELFF. V is TRBV15 and J is TRBJ2-2; TRBD2 might be the D (5 bases). The V end was cut by 0 bases, the J end by 1 base, with 9 bases between. From germline, CDR1 is LNHNV and CDR2 YYDKDF (reference sequence). The CDR3 contains 16 residues.

The CDR3 DNA is TGTGCCAGCAGCTTGGGACAGAACTACGAGCAGTACTTC. This translates into CASSLGQNYEQYF. The V and J genes are TRBV7-8 and TRBJ2-7; 7 bases are shared with TRBD1. Germline V gives CDR1 SGHVS, CDR2 FQNEAQ. The CDR3 totals 13 residues. V dropped 3 bases and J dropped 3; count of bases not matched to a gene: 2.